The 31 T cell receptor beta chains below all came from one sample that was sequenced in a study of metastatic and nonmetastatic thyroid tumors. TCRdb called clones again from the PCR reads with MiXCR. Among more than 85,000 clones, approximately 9% were seen once, and the ten largest hold under 9%. The entire patient cohort was treatment-naive prior to thyroid surgery. Input material: blood. All receptors come from a female donor with papillary thyroid cancer or a benign thyroid nodule (not recorded which). Some clones in this sample may be carry-over from other donors' samples.

In this sample, this clone turned up many times. The rearrangement joins TRBV15 to TRBJ2-7; TRBD2 matches at 7 bases. Germline V gives CDR1 LNHNV, CDR2 YYDKDF (reference sequence). J gave up 5 bases and V 2 bases, and 15 bases lay outside the gene matches. This CDR3 has 17 amino acids. In DNA, the CDR3 is TGTGCCACCAGCAGATCCGGCTCTTATGAGGGAGGGAACGAGCAGTACTTC. It specifies CATSRSGSYEGGNEQYF.

This clone was found many times. For the CDR3, the DNA is TGTGCCAGCAGTTCCGGGACAGGGGCCCCCCGTGAAGCTTTCTTT. This sequence encodes CASSSGTGAPREAFF. The chain joins TRBV12-3 or TRBV12-4 to TRBJ1-1, with 10 nucleotides matching TRBD1. The CDR3 totals 15 residues. J was trimmed by 7 bases and V by 4 bases; bases with no gene match: 9.

This clone has more than one count but fewer than ten. V usage is TRBV3-1 and J usage is TRBJ1-5, with D perhaps TRBD1 (6 bases). Germline-derived CDR1 and CDR2 are LGHDT and YNNKEL (reference sequence). The CDR3 consists of 16 residues. V was clipped by 1 base and J by 0 bases, with 10 bases between them. The CDR3 region is CASSQAGAGSNQPQHF. Written as DNA, the CDR3 is TGTGCCAGCAGCCAAGCGGGGGCGGGTAGCAATCAGCCCCAGCATTTT.

The table lists this clone with a few counts. V is TRBV27 and J is TRBJ1-2, with D unresolved. V lost 4 bases, J lost 0 bases, and 9 bases lay in between. The CDR3 is 14 residues long. Germline V gene lookup returns CDR1 MNHEY and CDR2 SMNVEV (reference sequence). This CDR3 reads CASSYEGANYGYTF. In DNA form, the CDR3 reads TGTGCCAGCAGTTACGAGGGAGCTAACTATGGCTACACCTTC.

Many counts were recorded for this clone. The chain has TRBV9 and TRBJ2-7; the D is unclear. Trimming left V 7 bases short and J 5 bases short, with 16 bases between. Germline V gene data show CDR1 as SGDLS and CDR2 as YYNGEE. The CDR3 spans 13 residues. The CDR3 is CASPPRLGNEQYF. Written as DNA, the CDR3 is TGTGCCAGCCCACCGAGATTGGGGAACGAGCAGTACTTC.

This clone has only one observation. The chain links TRBV30 to TRBJ2-1; D ambiguous. The V and J ends lost 3 bases and 8 bases respectively, with 14 bases between them. CDR3 length equals 13 residues. From germline, CDR1 is GTSNPN and CDR2 SVGIG (reference sequence). The CDR3 loop reads CAWSAVMFDEQFF. The CDR3 DNA reads TGTGCCTGGAGCGCCGTTATGTTCGATGAGCAGTTCTTC.

The table lists this clone with many counts. This chain connects TRBV4-1 to TRBJ1-2; no reliable D call. Trimming removed 2 bases at V and 1 base at J, with 11 bases between. Germline V gene data show CDR1 as MGHRA and CDR2 as YSYEKL. The CDR3 has 15 amino acids. The CDR3 is CASSQTGPFNYGYTF. In DNA form, the CDR3 reads TGCGCCAGCAGCCAAACCGGACCTTTTAACTATGGCTACACCTTC.

Many counts were recorded for this clone. The rearrangement links TRBV5-8 to TRBJ2-1; TRBD2 aligns across 14 bases. This CDR3 contains 17 residues. Germline V gene sequence: CDR1 SGHTS, CDR2 YDEGEE. V trimming: 3 bases; J trimming: 1 base; junction bases outside the gene matches: 3. The CDR3 protein is CASSSRLAGGSYNEQFF. The CDR3 DNA reads TGTGCCAGCAGCTCCAGACTAGCGGGGGGGTCCTACAATGAGCAGTTCTTC.

This clone has at least ten counts. CDR3 amino acids: CASGGSSYNEQFF. The CDR3 DNA follows: TGTGCCAGCGGGGGGTCTTCCTACAATGAGCAGTTCTTC. The rearrangement uses TRBV6-1 and TRBJ2-1, with D perhaps matching TRBD2 (6 bases). The CDR3 length is 13 residues. From germline, CDR1 is MNHNS and CDR2 SASEGT. V lost 8 bases, J lost 1 base, and 9 bases lay in between.

Ten or more counts support this clone. This chain connects TRBV7-3 to TRBJ2-3; D ambiguous. The length of the CDR3 is 13 residues. The V and J ends lost 5 bases and 5 bases respectively, with 11 bases between them. CDR1 is SGHTA and CDR2 is FQGTGA in the germline V gene. CDR3 bases: TGTGCCAGCAGCGCTCTACCGGGAGATACGCAGTATTTT. It is translated as CASSALPGDTQYF.

The genes are TRBV20-1 and TRBJ1-2; no clear D. V lost 3 bases, J lost 8 bases, and 10 bases lay in between. Germline loops: CDR1 DFQATT, CDR2 SNEGSKA (reference sequence). The length of the CDR3 is 11 residues. As DNA, the CDR3 is TGCAGTGCTAGTGGGCGAATGGGCTACACCTTC. This gives the protein CSASGRMGYTF.

The V call is TRBV20-1, the J call TRBJ2-7, with D perhaps matching TRBD2 (6 bases). The CDR3 has 13 residues. The V end lost 6 bases, the J end lost 3 bases, and 15 bases lay between the germline ends. Germline V CDR1 and CDR2: DFQATT, SNEGSKA (reference sequence). The CDR3, as DNA: TGCAGTGCACCGGGACTTCTCAACTACGAGCAGTACTTC. Translated, it gives CSAPGLLNYEQYF.

This clone was observed at least ten times. The V gene is TRBV3-1, the J gene TRBJ2-3; D could derive from TRBD1 or TRBD2 (5 bases each). Trimming left V 4 bases short and J 0 bases short, with 17 bases between. The CDR3 loop spans 17 amino acids. Germline V gives CDR1 LGHDT, CDR2 YNNKEL (reference sequence). CDR3 bases: TGTGCCAGCAGCCCGAGAGCGAGGGGCACGAGCACAGATACGCAGTATTTT. This translates into CASSPRARGTSTDTQYF.

Written as DNA, the CDR3 is TGTGCCAGCAGGGGAACAGGGAGGTCCTACAATGAGCAGTTCTTC. This codes for CASRGTGRSYNEQFF. The gene calls are TRBV6-1 and TRBJ2-1; either TRBD1 or TRBD2 may fit D (6 bases each). V dropped 6 bases and J dropped 1 base, with 13 bases sitting between them. This CDR3 contains 15 residues. CDR1 is MNHNS and CDR2 is SASEGT in the germline V gene.

This clone has a count of ten or more. The chain joins TRBV9 to TRBJ2-1, with 9 bases that match TRBD2. This CDR3 region has 16 residues. In germline, CDR1 is SGDLS, CDR2 YYNGEE. V was clipped by 0 bases and J by 5 bases; unmatched bases: 6. CDR3 in DNA: TGTGCCAGCAGCGTAGTTTCCAGCGGGGGGAACAATGAGCAGTTCTTC. Translation gives CASSVVSSGGNNEQFF. The complete variable domain, with remaining parts taken from reference TRBV9 and TRBJ2-1, reads DSGVTQTPKHLITATGQRVTLRCSPRSGDLSVYWYQQSLDQGLQFLIQYYNGEERAKGNILERFSAQQFPDLHSELNLSSLELGDSALYFCASSVVSSGGNNEQFFGPGTRLTVL.

This clone was found many times. The chain employs TRBV6-2 or TRBV6-3 and TRBJ2-5; TRBD2 matches 12 bases. The trim removed 3 bases at V and 8 bases at J, leaving 4 bases unmatched. CDR3 length: 14 residues. The germline V gene encodes CDR1 MNHEY and CDR2 SVGEGT. Here the CDR3 reads CASSYGLAGTTQYF. The CDR3 nucleotides read TGTGCCAGCAGTTATGGACTAGCGGGAACTACCCAGTACTTC.

The chain links TRBV27 to TRBJ1-5, with 7 positions matching TRBD1. Germline assignment: CDR1 MNHEY and CDR2 SMNVEV (reference sequence). This CDR3 comprises 17 residues. J was trimmed by 4 bases and V by 5 bases; bases with no gene match: 14. CDR3 sequence (DNA): TGTGCCAGCAGTCCTAACAGGGGACTTATCTCTAATCAGCCCCAGCATTTT. It specifies CASSPNRGLISNQPQHF.

This clone was detected only a few times. The V gene is TRBV5-5, the J gene TRBJ1-4; D gene uncertain. Trimming shortened V by 0 bases and J by 2 bases, and 5 bases separated the two germline ends. CDR3 length: 14 residues. Germline values: CDR1 SGHKS, CDR2 YYEKEE (reference sequence). CDR3 coding DNA: TGTGCCAGCAGCTTGGGGGTCACTAATGAAAAACTGTTTTTT. Protein sequence: CASSLGVTNEKLFF.

This clone has only a few counts. This could be a read error, since a much larger clone is one nucleotide away. This chain links TRBV7-9 with TRBJ1-1; the D is unclear. The germline V gene has CDR1 SEHNR and CDR2 FQNEAQ (reference sequence). V was pared by 5 bases and J by 1 base, with 11 bases between. CDR3 length: 14 amino acids. The CDR3 DNA reads TGTGCCAGCAGCCCGGAGTCCTCGAACACTGAAGCTTTCTTT. Translating it yields CASSPESSNTEAFF. The full variable domain, with the rest looked up from reference TRBV7-9 and TRBJ1-1, is DTGVSQNPRHKITKRGQNVTFRCDPISEHNRLYWYRQTLGQGPEFLTYFQNEAQLEKSRLLSDRFSAERPKGSFSTLEIQRTEQGDSAMYLCASSPESSNTEAFFGQGTRLTVV.

On this clone itself: This may come from a read error, since a much larger clone is one base off. V gene TRBV27 combines with J gene TRBJ2-7, with 7 bases lining up with TRBD1. This CDR3 has 14 residues. Germline V gives CDR1 MNHEY, CDR2 SMNVEV (reference sequence). V gave up 6 bases and J gave up 6 bases; unmatched junction bases: 11. The CDR3 DNA sequence: TGTGCCAGCAGATTAAGACAGGGCTGGATCGAGCAGTACTTC. The encoded protein is CASRLRQGWIEQYF.

The chain joins TRBV14 to TRBJ2-2; unclear D gene. The V end lost 2 bases, the J end lost 0 bases, and 10 bases lay between the germline ends. This CDR3 contains 16 residues. Germline V lookup: CDR1 SGHDN, CDR2 FVKESK. The CDR3 spells CASSQFSTPNTGELFF. For the CDR3, the DNA is TGTGCCAGCAGCCAATTTTCCACTCCGAACACCGGGGAGCTGTTTTTT.

This clone was seen many times. V and J are TRBV7-6 and TRBJ2-1; no reliable D call. Trimming pared 3 bases from V and 0 bases from J, leaving 12 bases between. CDR1 and CDR2 from the germline V gene are SGHVS and FNYEAQ. The CDR3 spans 16 residues. This CDR3 reads CASSLSATISYNEQFF. CDR3 coding DNA: TGTGCCAGCAGCTTGTCAGCCACGATCTCCTACAATGAGCAGTTCTTC.

Concerning this clone itself: This may be a read error: a much more frequent sequence differs by one nucleotide. The chain uses TRBV10-1 and TRBJ2-7, with D perhaps matching TRBD1 (6 bases). CDR3 length: 14 residues. V dropped 6 bases and J dropped 2 bases, with 14 bases sitting between them. CDR1 and CDR2 from the germline V gene are WNHNN and SYGVQD (reference sequence). This CDR3 is CASSGDTYAYEQYF. CDR3 DNA: TGCGCCAGCAGCGGGGACACCTACGCCTACGAGCAGTACTTC.

This clone was counted at least ten times. This CDR3 is CAWNPDLSGNTIYF. The CDR3 bases are TGTGCCTGGAACCCGGACCTCTCTGGAAACACCATATATTTT. The rearrangement joins TRBV30 to TRBJ1-3, with D unclear. Trimming pared 4 bases from V and 0 bases from J, leaving 10 bases between. This CDR3 has 14 amino acids. From germline, CDR1 is GTSNPN and CDR2 SVGIG (reference sequence). The complete variable domain, with remaining parts taken from reference TRBV30 and TRBJ1-3, reads SQTIHQWPATLVQPVGSPLSLECTVEGTSNPNLYWYRQAAGRGLQLLFYSVGIGQISSEVPQNLSASRPQDRQFILSSKKLLLSDSGFYLCAWNPDLSGNTIYFGEGSWLTVV.

This clone has only a few counts. V is TRBV6-1 and J is TRBJ2-6; tentative D call: TRBD1 (5 bases). Between the trimmed V and J ends, which lost 6 bases and 4 bases, there was a span of 13 bases. CDR3 length: 15 residues. In germline, CDR1 is MNHNS, CDR2 SASEGT. CDR3 region: CASRSRVLGANVLTF. The DNA for the CDR3 is TGTGCCAGCAGGAGCAGGGTCTTGGGGGCCAACGTCCTGACTTTC.

This clone was seen repeatedly, ten times or more. The V gene is TRBV6-1, the J gene TRBJ1-2, with 9 positions matching TRBD1. The CDR3 has 13 residues. Trimming removed 6 bases from V and 7 bases from J; junction bases left unmatched: 6. Germline V CDR1 and CDR2: MNHNS, SASEGT. DNA of the CDR3: TGTGCCAGCAGGTCTACAGGGGGCGGTGGCTACACCTTC. Translating gives CASRSTGGGGYTF.

This clone came up many times. The chain is built from TRBV18 and TRBJ2-3; D is possibly TRBD2 (6 bases). Germline loops: CDR1 KGHSH, CDR2 LQKENI. Between the trimmed V and J ends, which lost 6 bases and 4 bases, there was a span of 11 bases. The CDR3 sequence is 13 residues long. The CDR3 here is CASSAPSADTQYF. DNA of the CDR3: TGTGCCAGCTCCGCTCCTAGCGCAGATACGCAGTATTTT. The full variable domain, with the rest looked up from reference TRBV18 and TRBJ2-3, is NAGVMQNPRHLVRRRGQEARLRCSPMKGHSHVYWYRQLPEEGLKFMVYLQKENIIDESGMPKERFSAEFPKEGPSILRIQQVVRGDSAAYFCASSAPSADTQYFGPGTRLTVL.

This clone was recorded many times. V gene TRBV20-1 combines with J gene TRBJ2-1; maybe TRBD1 (6 bases). The CDR3 is 14 amino acids. Trimming took off 6 bases at V and 1 base at J, with 13 bases between the two ends. From germline, CDR1 is DFQATT and CDR2 SNEGSKA (reference sequence). This CDR3 reads CSASGTPSYNEQFF. In nucleotides, the CDR3 is TGCAGTGCGTCCGGGACACCTTCCTACAATGAGCAGTTCTTC.

Details on this clone: This may be a read error, as it is one base from a much larger clone. V usage is TRBV6-1 and J usage is TRBJ2-5; TRBD2 might be the D (5 bases). This CDR3 comprises 13 residues. Germline CDR1 is MNHNS and CDR2 is SASEGT. Trimming pared 6 bases from V and 5 bases from J, leaving 13 bases between. The CDR3 DNA follows: TGTGCCAGCAGCCTCGGGGTTTACGAGACCCAGTACTTC. It encodes CASSLGVYETQYF.

This rearrangement joins TRBV6-1 to TRBJ2-1; 9 positions agree with TRBD1. The ends lost 6 bases at V and 7 bases at J; junction bases unmatched: 7. Germline CDR1 is MNHNS and CDR2 is SASEGT. The CDR3 sequence is 14 residues long. CDR3 loop: CASSGDRAVNEQFF. The CDR3 coding sequence is TGTGCCAGCAGCGGGGACAGGGCTGTGAATGAGCAGTTCTTC.

The rearrangement links TRBV6-5 to TRBJ2-2; the D is unclear. CDR3 length equals 15 residues. Trimming stripped 7 bases from V and 0 bases from J, with 12 bases between. Germline CDR1 reads MNHEY; CDR2 reads SVGAGI. The CDR3 region is CASTPFGSNTGELFF. The CDR3 bases are TGTGCCAGCACCCCGTTTGGGTCGAACACCGGGGAGCTGTTTTTT.